This T cell receptor beta chain was identified during a study of blood T cell repertoires in COVID-19. About the research overall: The United States, Italy and Spain supplied acute and convalescent COVID-19 samples. T cells, B-cell-depleted T cells, or PBMCs supplied cDNA or gDNA.

Libraries were prepared by immunoSEQ multiplex PCR; TCRdb keeps only in-frame clonotypes and omits some of them. Here the sample spans some 30,000 clones, over 75% being singletons. The clonotype originates from an older woman with active COVID-19. Sequenced: peripheral blood.

Here the CDR3 DNA reads TGTGCCAGCAGGAATACAGGGAGCTACACCTTC. Translated, it gives CASRNTGSYTF. This sequence joins TRBV12-3 or TRBV12-4 and TRBJ1-2; tentative D call: TRBD1 (6 bases). With 6 bases removed from V and 9 bases from J, the gap between germline ends came to 11 bases. The CDR3 length is 11 residues.